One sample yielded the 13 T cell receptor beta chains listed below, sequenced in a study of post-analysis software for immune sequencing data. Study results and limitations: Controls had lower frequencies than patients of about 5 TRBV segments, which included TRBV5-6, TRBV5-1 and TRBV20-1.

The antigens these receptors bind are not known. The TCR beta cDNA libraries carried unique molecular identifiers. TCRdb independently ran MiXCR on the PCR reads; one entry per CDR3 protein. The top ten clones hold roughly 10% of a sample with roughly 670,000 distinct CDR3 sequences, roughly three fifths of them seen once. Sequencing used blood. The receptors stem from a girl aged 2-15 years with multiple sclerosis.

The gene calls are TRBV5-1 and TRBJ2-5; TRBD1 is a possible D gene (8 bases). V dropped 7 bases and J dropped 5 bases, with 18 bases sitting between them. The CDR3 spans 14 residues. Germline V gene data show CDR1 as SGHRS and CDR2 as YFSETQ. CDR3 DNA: TGCGCCAGCTCCGGACAGGGAGGGAGGGAGACCCAGTACTTC. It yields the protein CASSGQGGRETQYF.

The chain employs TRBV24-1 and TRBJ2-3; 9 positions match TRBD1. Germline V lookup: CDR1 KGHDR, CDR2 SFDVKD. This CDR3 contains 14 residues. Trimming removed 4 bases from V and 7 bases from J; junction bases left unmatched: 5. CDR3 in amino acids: CATSDDGTGYTQYF. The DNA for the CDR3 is TGTGCCACCAGTGACGATGGGACAGGGTATACGCAGTATTTT.

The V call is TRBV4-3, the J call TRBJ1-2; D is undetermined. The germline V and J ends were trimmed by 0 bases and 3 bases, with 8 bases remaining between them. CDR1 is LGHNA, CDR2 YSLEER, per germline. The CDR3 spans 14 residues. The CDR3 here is CASSQELGYYGYTF. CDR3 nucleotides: TGCGCCAGCAGCCAAGAACTCGGATACTATGGCTACACCTTC.

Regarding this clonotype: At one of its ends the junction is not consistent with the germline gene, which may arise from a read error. CDR3 DNA sequence: TGTGCCAGCAGTTACAAGACTAGCGGGGCGTTCACAGATATGCAGTATTTT. Translating gives CASSYKTSGAFTDMQYF. This sequence joins TRBV11-2 and TRBJ2-3, with TRBD2 identical over 11 bases. This CDR3 region has 17 residues. Germline V gene sequence: CDR1 SGHAT, CDR2 FQNNGV.

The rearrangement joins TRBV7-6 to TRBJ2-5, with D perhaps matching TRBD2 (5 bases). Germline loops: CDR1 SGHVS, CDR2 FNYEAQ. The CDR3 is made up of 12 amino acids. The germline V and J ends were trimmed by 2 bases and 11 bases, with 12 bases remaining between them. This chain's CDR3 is CASSLIRGEQYF. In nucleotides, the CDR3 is TGTGCCAGCAGCTTAATCCGGGGTGAGCAGTACTTC.

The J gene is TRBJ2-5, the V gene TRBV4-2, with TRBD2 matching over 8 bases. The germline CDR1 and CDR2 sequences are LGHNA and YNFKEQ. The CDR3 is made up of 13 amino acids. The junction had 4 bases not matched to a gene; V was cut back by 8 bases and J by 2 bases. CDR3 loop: CASAREGQETQYF. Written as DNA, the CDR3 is TGTGCCAGCGCCCGGGAGGGGCAAGAGACCCAGTACTTC.

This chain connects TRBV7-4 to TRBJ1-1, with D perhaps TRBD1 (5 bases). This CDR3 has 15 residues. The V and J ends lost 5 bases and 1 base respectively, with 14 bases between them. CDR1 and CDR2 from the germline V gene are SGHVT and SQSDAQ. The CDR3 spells CASSLGPPTNTEAFF. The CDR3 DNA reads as TGTGCCAGCAGCCTGGGACCGCCTACGAACACTGAAGCTTTCTTT. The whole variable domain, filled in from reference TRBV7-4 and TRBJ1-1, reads GAGVSQSPRYKVAKRGRDVALRCDSISGHVTLYWYRQTLGQGSEVLTYSQSDAQRDKSGRPSGRFSAERPERSVSTLKIQRTEQGDSAVYLCASSLGPPTNTEAFFGQGTRLTVV.

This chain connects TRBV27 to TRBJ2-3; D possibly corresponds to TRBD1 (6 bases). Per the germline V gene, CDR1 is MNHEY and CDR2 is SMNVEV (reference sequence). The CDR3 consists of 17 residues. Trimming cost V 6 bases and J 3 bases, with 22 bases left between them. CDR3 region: CASSDLGARGKTDTQYF. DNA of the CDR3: TGTGCCAGCAGCGACTTGGGGGCGAGGGGGAAGACAGATACGCAGTATTTT.

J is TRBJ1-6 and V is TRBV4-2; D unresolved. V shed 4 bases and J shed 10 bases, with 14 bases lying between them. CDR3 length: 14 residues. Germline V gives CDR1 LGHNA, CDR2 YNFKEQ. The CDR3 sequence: CASSPSVGKSPLHF. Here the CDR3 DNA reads TGTGCCAGCAGCCCCTCAGTGGGTAAATCACCCCTCCACTTT.

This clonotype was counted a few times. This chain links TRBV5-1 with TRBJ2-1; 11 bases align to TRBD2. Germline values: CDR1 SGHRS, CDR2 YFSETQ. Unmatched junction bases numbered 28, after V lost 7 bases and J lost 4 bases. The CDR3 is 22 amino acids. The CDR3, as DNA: TGCGCCAGCGAGCGAACTGCACGGAAGTCCGTAGCGGGAGGGCCCGTTTACAATGAGCAGTTCTTC. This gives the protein CASERTARKSVAGGPVYNEQFF.

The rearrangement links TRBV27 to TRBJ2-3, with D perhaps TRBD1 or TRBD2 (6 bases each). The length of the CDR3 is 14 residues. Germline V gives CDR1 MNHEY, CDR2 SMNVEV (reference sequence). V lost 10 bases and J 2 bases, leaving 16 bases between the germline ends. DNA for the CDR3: TGTGCCACCAGCCTGGAGGGACACACAGATACGCAGTATTTT. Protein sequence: CATSLEGHTDTQYF.

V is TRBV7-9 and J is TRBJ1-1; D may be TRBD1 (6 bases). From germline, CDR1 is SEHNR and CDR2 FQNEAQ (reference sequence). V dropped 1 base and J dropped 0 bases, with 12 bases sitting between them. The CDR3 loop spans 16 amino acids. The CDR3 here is CASSLGLGDMNTEAFF. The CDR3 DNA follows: TGTGCCAGCAGCTTAGGCCTAGGGGACATGAACACTGAAGCTTTCTTT.

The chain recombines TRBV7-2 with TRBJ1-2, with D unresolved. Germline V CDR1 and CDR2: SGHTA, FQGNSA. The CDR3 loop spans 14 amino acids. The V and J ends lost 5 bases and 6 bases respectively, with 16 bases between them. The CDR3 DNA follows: TGTGCCAGCAGCACTTCGACGGAGCAAAATGGCTACACCTTC. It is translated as CASSTSTEQNGYTF.